The T cell receptor (beta chain) described here comes from a study of blood T cells in healthy people across ages. The study's findings and limits: What prevented conclusive comparison of naive and antigen-experienced cells was that PBMCs were unsorted.

Donor samples were obtained from healthy Caucasian individuals from Russia, aged 6 to 90. Researchers report isolating at least 6.5 million PBMCs per sample. As regards this clonotype: Its antigen is not identified.

A J-beta primer mix and a sample-barcoded 5' primer were used in a second PCR of roughly 6 to 12 cycles. TCRdb called the 5' RACE reads again in MiXCR, with one record for every CDR3 protein. Of around 1.5 million distinct CDR3 sequences listed, 35% to 45% were seen once; the top ten hold 7% to 9%. Sequencing used blood. The sequence was collected from a woman under 30 in good health.

In nucleotides, the CDR3 is TGTGCCACGGGGTTTCCTAACGGCTACGAGCAGTACTTC. This gives the protein CATGFPNGYEQYF. This chain connects TRBV10-3 to TRBJ2-7, with a tentative D call TRBD2 (5 bases). CDR3 length equals 13 residues. The V gene's germline CDR1 is ENHRY and CDR2 SYGVKD. With 10 bases removed from V and 3 bases from J, the gap between germline ends came to 16 bases.